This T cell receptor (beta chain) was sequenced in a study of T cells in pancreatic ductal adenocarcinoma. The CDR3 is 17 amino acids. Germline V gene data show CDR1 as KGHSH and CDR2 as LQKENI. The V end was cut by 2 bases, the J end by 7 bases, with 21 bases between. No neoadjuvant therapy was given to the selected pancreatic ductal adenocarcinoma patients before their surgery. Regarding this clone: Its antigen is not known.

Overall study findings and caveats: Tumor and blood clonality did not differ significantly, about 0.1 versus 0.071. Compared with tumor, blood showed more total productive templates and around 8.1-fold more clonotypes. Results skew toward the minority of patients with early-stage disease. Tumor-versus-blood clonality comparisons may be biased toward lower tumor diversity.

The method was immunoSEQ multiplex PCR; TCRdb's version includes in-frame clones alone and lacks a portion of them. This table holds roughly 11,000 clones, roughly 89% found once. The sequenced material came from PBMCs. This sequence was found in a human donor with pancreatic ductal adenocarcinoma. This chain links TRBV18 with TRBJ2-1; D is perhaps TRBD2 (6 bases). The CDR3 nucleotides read TGTGCCAGCTCACCAATGGACCCGGGTGTAGCGGTGAATGAGCAGTTCTTC. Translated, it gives CASSPMDPGVAVNEQFF.